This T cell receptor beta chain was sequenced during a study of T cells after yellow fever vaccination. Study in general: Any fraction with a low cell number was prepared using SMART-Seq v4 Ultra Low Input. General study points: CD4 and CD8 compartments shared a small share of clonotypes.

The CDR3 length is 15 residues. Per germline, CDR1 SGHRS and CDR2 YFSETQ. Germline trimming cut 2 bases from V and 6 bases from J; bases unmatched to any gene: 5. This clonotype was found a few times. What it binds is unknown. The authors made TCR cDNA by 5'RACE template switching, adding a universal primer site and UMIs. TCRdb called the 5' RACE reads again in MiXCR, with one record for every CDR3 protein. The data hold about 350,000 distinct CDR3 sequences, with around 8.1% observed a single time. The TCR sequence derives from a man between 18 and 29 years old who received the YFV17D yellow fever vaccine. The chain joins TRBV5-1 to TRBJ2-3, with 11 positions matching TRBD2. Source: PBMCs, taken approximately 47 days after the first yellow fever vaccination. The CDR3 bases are TGCGCCAGCAGCTTTACTAGCGGGAGAGAGGATACGCAGTATTTT. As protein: CASSFTSGREDTQYF. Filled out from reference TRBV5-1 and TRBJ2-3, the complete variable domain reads KAGVTQTPRYLIKTRGQQVTLSCSPISGHRSVSWYQQTPGQGLQFLFEYFSETQRNKGNFPGRFSGRQFSNSRSEMNVSTLELGDSALYLCASSFTSGREDTQYFGPGTRLTVL.